The 2 T cell receptor beta chains below all came from one sample that was sequenced in a study of Ad26.COV2.S vaccination and SARS-CoV-2 variants. The sample's treatment: around 19 received Ad26.COV2.S at low or high dose, single or two shots; 5 received placebo; per-sample allocation not given. Sample collection was performed on day 63 after the first vaccine or placebo injection. Repertoires were generated with immunoSEQ multiplex PCR, while TCRdb's copy carries only in-frame clones and drops some. The sample yields some 460,000 clones, about 89% seen once. The specimen comprised peripheral blood, sampled in a trial of Ad26.COV2.S vaccine versus placebo. The source is a person between 18 and 59 years old who received the Ad26.COV2.S COVID-19 vaccine or a placebo.

The gene calls are TRBV28 and TRBJ1-5; tentatively, D is TRBD1 (6 bases). CDR3 length: 14 amino acids. Trimming stripped 8 bases from V and 1 base from J, with 12 bases between. Germline V gene sequence: CDR1 MDHEN, CDR2 SYDVKM. Here the CDR3 reads CASAGGPSNQPQHF. CDR3 nucleotide sequence: TGTGCCAGCGCGGGGGGCCCAAGCAATCAGCCCCAGCATTTT. Filled out from reference TRBV28 and TRBJ1-5, the complete variable domain reads DVKVTQSSRYLVKRTGEKVFLECVQDMDHENMFWYRQDPGLGLRLIYFSYDVKMKEKGDIPEGYSVSREKKERFSLILESASTNQTSMYLCASAGGPSNQPQHFGDGTRLSIL.

J is TRBJ1-3 and V is TRBV28; tentative D call: TRBD1 (5 bases). This CDR3 comprises 13 residues. CDR1 MDHEN and CDR2 SYDVKM come from the germline V gene. Trimming took 6 bases from V and 1 from J, leaving 7 bases between them. In DNA form, the CDR3 reads TGTGCCAGCAGGGGGACTTCTGGAAACACCATATATTTT. Translated, it gives CASRGTSGNTIYF.